This T cell receptor (beta chain) was sequenced during a study of early T cells in non-severe SARS-CoV-2 infection. Looking at the study overall: Unpaired chains resulted from sequencing bulk RNA of unsorted whole blood. Study-level findings and limits: VDJdb matching favored anti-spike CD8 responses, missing private and CD4 specificities.

The CDR3 is 12 amino acids. Germline values: CDR1 KGHDR, CDR2 SFDVKD. The V and J ends lost 8 bases and 6 bases respectively, with 12 bases between them. This clonotype was detected ten times or more. Its target is unknown. Individual cDNA molecules were tagged with unique molecular identifiers, the study reported. TCRdb independently ran MiXCR on the 5' RACE reads; one entry per CDR3 protein. In the table there are about 68,000 distinct CDR3 sequences, under 13% of which are singletons. The receptor was isolated from an adult who was a healthcare worker with PCR-confirmed SARS-CoV-2 infection or an uninfected control (not recorded which). This rearrangement joins TRBV24-1 to TRBJ1-1; D uncertain. Sequencing was performed on whole blood. The CDR3 region is CATICRRAEAFF. The CDR3 nucleotides are TGTGCCACCATCTGTAGAAGGGCTGAAGCTTTCTTT.